The 23 T cell receptor beta chains listed next were all sequenced from one sample in a study of T cells in Graves' hyperthyroidism and ophthalmopathy. The TCR beta CDR3 regions underwent amplification using RNA transcripts as the source. Initially, a first-round RT-PCR of the TCR CDR3 employed the HTBI primer set. TCRdb re-called the multiplex PCR reads through MiXCR, storing one row per CDR3 protein. The sample lists hundreds of thousands of distinct CDR3 sequences; approximately 14% were seen once. Material for sequencing was blood. These receptors all come from a young woman with Graves' hyperthyroidism.

This clonotype was counted at least ten times. The rearrangement joins TRBV11-2 to TRBJ2-1; 9 bases line up with TRBD2. V lost 6 bases, J lost 0 bases, and 3 bases stayed unmatched. The CDR3 spans 15 residues. The V gene's germline CDR1 is SGHAT and CDR2 FQNNGV. The CDR3 spells CASRRGGSSYNEQFF. Here the CDR3 DNA reads TGTGCCAGCAGGCGGGGGGGGAGCTCCTACAATGAGCAGTTCTTC.

This chain joins TRBV27 and TRBJ2-1; D not resolved. Germline V lookup: CDR1 MNHEY, CDR2 SMNVEV (reference sequence). V shed 8 bases and J shed 7 bases, with 12 bases lying between them. The CDR3 spans 12 residues. This chain's CDR3 is CASVSERNEQFF. The CDR3 DNA sequence: TGTGCCAGCGTGAGTGAAAGAAATGAGCAGTTCTTC.

The chain couples TRBV5-6 to TRBJ1-2, with a tentative D call TRBD1 (5 bases). There are 15 residues in the CDR3. CDR1 and CDR2 from the germline V gene are SGHDT and YYEEEE. The germline V and J ends were trimmed by 5 bases and 4 bases, with 18 bases remaining between them. CDR3 sequence: CASSYPDKISYGYTF. In nucleotides, the CDR3 is TGTGCCAGCAGTTACCCGGACAAGATCTCCTATGGCTACACCTTC.

This clonotype was seen repeatedly, ten times or more. This chain links TRBV27 with TRBJ2-1; 7 bases match TRBD2. J gave up 3 bases and V 8 bases, and 10 bases lay outside the gene matches. CDR1 is MNHEY and CDR2 is SMNVEV in the germline V gene (reference sequence). CDR3 length: 15 residues. Written as DNA, the CDR3 is TGTGCCAGCGGGCCTTATGGGGGGGGCTACAATGAGCAGTTCTTC. Amino acid sequence: CASGPYGGGYNEQFF.

The chain links TRBV15 to TRBJ1-3; D remains ambiguous. Trimming cost V 3 bases and J 0 bases, with 15 bases left between them. The CDR3 loop spans 17 amino acids. Germline CDR1 is LNHNV and CDR2 is YYDKDF (reference sequence). The CDR3 sequence is CATSSWFIGISGNTIYF. CDR3 bases: TGTGCCACCAGCAGCTGGTTCATTGGGATCTCTGGAAACACCATATATTTT.

This clonotype was seen repeatedly, ten times or more. The genes are TRBV3-1 and TRBJ2-7; D not certain. Germline CDR1 is LGHDT and CDR2 is YNNKEL (reference sequence). The CDR3 consists of 12 residues. Trimming cost V 3 bases and J 0 bases, with 3 bases left between them. Here the CDR3 reads CASSHSSYEQYF. The CDR3 region has the DNA TGTGCCAGCAGCCATAGCTCCTACGAGCAGTACTTC.

This clonotype was counted only a few times. This chain links TRBV5-1 with TRBJ1-2; 8 nucleotides agree with TRBD1. V trimming: 5 bases; J trimming: 3 bases; junction bases outside the gene matches: 6. This CDR3 contains 14 residues. Germline lookup yields CDR1 SGHRS and CDR2 YFSETQ. The CDR3: CASSEQGGYYGYTF. CDR3 bases: TGCGCCAGCAGTGAACAGGGGGGGTACTATGGCTACACCTTC.

V gene TRBV6-2 or TRBV6-3 combines with J gene TRBJ2-1, with TRBD2 matching over 8 bases. The CDR3 has 15 amino acids. Germline CDR1 and CDR2: MNHEY and SVGEGT. The junction had 5 bases not matched to a gene; V was cut back by 3 bases and J by 4 bases. This CDR3 reads CASSYFGGAYNEQFF. DNA of the CDR3: TGTGCCAGCAGTTATTTCGGGGGGGCTTACAATGAGCAGTTCTTC.

This clonotype was detected many times. The gene calls are TRBV29-1 and TRBJ2-7; the match to TRBD1 covers 9 bases. The CDR3 is made up of 15 amino acids. Germline CDR1 reads SQVTM; CDR2 reads ANQGSEA. After removal of 6 bases from V and 3 bases from J, the junction contained 12 bases not matched to a gene. CDR3 DNA sequence: TGCAGCGTCGAACGACAGGGGGAGAAGGTCTACGAGCAGTACTTC. This sequence encodes CSVERQGEKVYEQYF.

V gene TRBV28 combines with J gene TRBJ2-7; D is undetermined. From germline, CDR1 is MDHEN and CDR2 SYDVKM. This CDR3 is 11 amino acids long. With 6 bases removed from V and 2 bases from J, the gap between germline ends came to 5 bases. CDR3 sequence reads: CASRVAYEQYF. Written as DNA, the CDR3 is TGTGCCAGCAGGGTGGCCTACGAGCAGTACTTC.

In its sample, this clonotype was seen many times. This chain joins TRBV12-3 or TRBV12-4 and TRBJ2-3, with 7 bases identical to TRBD1. The CDR3 has 14 amino acids. J was trimmed by 3 bases and V by 4 bases; bases with no gene match: 4. In DNA form, the CDR3 reads TGTGCCAGCAGTTCAGGACAGGAGACAGATACGCAGTATTTT. It specifies CASSSGQETDTQYF.

This clonotype has a handful of counts. The gene calls are TRBV7-9 and TRBJ2-1; D not resolved. V dropped 1 base and J dropped 0 bases, with 19 bases sitting between them. The CDR3 spans 19 residues. Germline values: CDR1 SEHNR, CDR2 FQNEAQ (reference sequence). The CDR3 is CASSLVLVTLQNSYNEQFF. DNA for the CDR3: TGTGCCAGCAGCTTAGTGTTGGTGACTTTACAGAACTCCTACAATGAGCAGTTCTTC. Using reference TRBV7-9 and TRBJ2-1 for the parts outside the CDR3, the full variable domain is DTGVSQNPRHKITKRGQNVTFRCDPISEHNRLYWYRQTLGQGPEFLTYFQNEAQLEKSRLLSDRFSAERPKGSFSTLEIQRTEQGDSAMYLCASSLVLVTLQNSYNEQFFGPGTRLTVL.

This clonotype has more than one count but fewer than ten. The J gene is TRBJ2-2, the V gene TRBV7-2; the match to TRBD2 covers 7 bases. Germline CDR1 SGHTA, CDR2 FQGNSA. The CDR3 length is 17 residues. J lost 5 bases, V lost 2 bases, and 11 bases had no gene match. The CDR3 loop reads CASSLRRDYSWTGELFF. The CDR3 DNA follows: TGTGCCAGCAGCTTACGGCGGGACTACTCTTGGACCGGGGAGCTGTTTTTT.

This clonotype was observed a few times. This chain connects TRBV3-1 to TRBJ2-7; TRBD1 agrees at 9 bases. From germline, CDR1 is LGHDT and CDR2 YNNKEL (reference sequence). This CDR3 spans 17 amino acids. Trimming cost V 0 bases and J 10 bases; bases outside gene matches: 16. The CDR3, as DNA: TGTGCCAGCAGCCAAGACCCCCCCGGGACAGGGTACTACGGACAGTACTTC. Its protein product is CASSQDPPGTGYYGQYF.

This clonotype occurred many times. This sequence joins TRBV5-1 and TRBJ2-1; 8 nucleotides agree with TRBD2. There are 16 residues in the CDR3. Germline V gene sequence: CDR1 SGHRS, CDR2 YFSETQ. Unmatched junction bases numbered 8, after V lost 4 bases and J lost 2 bases. CDR3 nucleotide sequence: TGCGCCAGCAGCACCATTACTAGCGGACCCTACAATGAGCAGTTCTTC. Its protein product is CASSTITSGPYNEQFF.

This clonotype was seen at least ten times. The chain uses TRBV5-5 and TRBJ1-4; D is possibly TRBD1 (6 bases). Trimming cost V 4 bases and J 8 bases, with 18 bases left between them. The V gene's germline CDR1 is SGHKS and CDR2 YYEKEE (reference sequence). There are 15 residues in the CDR3. This chain's CDR3 is CASSRGLGQTEKLFF. CDR3 in DNA: TGTGCCAGCAGCCGCGGACTAGGACAGACCGAAAAACTGTTTTTT.

This clonotype was counted ten times or more. The chain carries TRBV10-1 and TRBJ2-2; D perhaps matches TRBD1 (5 bases). The germline V and J ends were trimmed by 10 bases and 2 bases, with 14 bases remaining between them. CDR3 size: 14 residues. From germline, CDR1 is WNHNN and CDR2 SYGVQD (reference sequence). CDR3 sequence (DNA): TGCGCCACCTCATGGACACCCAACACCGGGGAGCTGTTTTTT. Protein: CATSWTPNTGELFF.

This clonotype was seen only a few times. The chain carries TRBV29-1 and TRBJ1-3; D is possibly TRBD1 (6 bases). This CDR3 has 14 residues. Germline CDR1 is SQVTM and CDR2 is ANQGSEA. V was trimmed by 4 bases and J by 3 bases, leaving 13 bases between them. In nucleotides, the CDR3 is TGCAGCGTTGCTGGCAGGGGATATGGAAACACCATATATTTT. Translated: CSVAGRGYGNTIYF.

The CDR3, as DNA: TGTGCCAGCAGCTACCCGGGACAGGGCAGGAGCTACAATGAGCAGTTCTTC. Protein sequence: CASSYPGQGRSYNEQFF. V and J are TRBV7-8 and TRBJ2-1; 9 bases map to TRBD1. After removal of 4 bases from V and 3 bases from J, the junction contained 10 bases not matched to a gene. Germline V CDR1 and CDR2: SGHVS, FQNEAQ. The CDR3 is 17 residues long.

This clonotype was picked up many times. This chain links TRBV27 with TRBJ1-1; unclear D gene. V gave up 4 bases and J gave up 5 bases, with 11 bases separating them. Germline CDR1 is MNHEY and CDR2 is SMNVEV (reference sequence). CDR3 length: 13 residues. The CDR3 coding sequence is TGTGCCAGCAGTTCTGATAGTGGGACTGAAGCTTTCTTT. Translation gives CASSSDSGTEAFF.

This clonotype was seen at least ten times. This chain connects TRBV6-2 or TRBV6-3 to TRBJ2-5; the match to TRBD2 covers 8 bases. CDR3 size: 16 residues. CDR1 is MNHEY and CDR2 is SVGEGT in the germline V gene. V lost 2 bases, J lost 6 bases, and 11 bases stayed unmatched. As DNA, the CDR3 is TGTGCCAGCAGTTACCTCCCAGCTAGCGGGCTTCAGACCCAGTACTTC. Its translation is CASSYLPASGLQTQYF.

This clonotype turned up a few times. This sequence joins TRBV15 and TRBJ1-3; D uncertain. Germline CDR1 and CDR2: LNHNV and YYDKDF (reference sequence). Trimming took 6 bases from V and 8 from J, leaving 14 bases between them. The CDR3 is 13 amino acids. The CDR3 nucleotides are TGTGCCACCAGGGACTTCTCCCGGGACACCATATATTTT. This gives the protein CATRDFSRDTIYF.

J is TRBJ1-6 and V is TRBV6-1; 12 nucleotides line up with TRBD1. The CDR3 runs to 16 residues. CDR1 is MNHNS and CDR2 is SASEGT in the germline V gene. The V segment lost 6 bases and the J segment 2 bases; nucleotides outside the gene matches: 2. CDR3 nucleotides: TGTGCCAGCAGGGGGACAGGGGGCGCCTATAATTCACCCCTCCACTTT. Translated, it gives CASRGTGGAYNSPLHF.